The entry below describes one T cell receptor (beta chain). Its antigen target is currently unknown. The input lacks base qualities; no much larger clone sits a single base away. For repertoire sequencing, TCR beta CDR3 regions were amplified from RNA transcripts. HTBI primers and the Qiagen OneStep RT-PCR kit were used in a first-round RT-PCR, which was followed by a second-round multiplex PCR, size selection and purification. Libraries were sequenced paired-end with 100 bp reads on an Illumina HiSeq2000. As for the authors' bioinformatics: Reads were processed with SOAPnuke, discarding reads with adapters, uncalled bases, mean Phred below 15, or no exact constant-primer or identifier match. COPE v1.2.5 was used to merge high-quality paired reads. Each unique nucleotide sequence was treated as a clonotype, and MiTCR v1.1 was used to align the clonotypes to the IMGT TRB V, D and J references. Analysis was restricted to V-J combinations with a frequency above 0.0001, which covered roughly 99% of repertoires. A TCR clonal expansion and chaos score per V-J combination was defined as the ratio of F50 clonal expansion to chaos observed in the TCRdist matrix. Welch's t-statistics and random forest were used to reduce the features to about 14 V-J combinations, which were then used as input to a naive Bayes classifier. Thyroid-blood repertoire similarity was quantified with the Morisita-Horn index. TCRdb applied fastp at Q25 and MiXCR to the public reads, then kept only in-frame beta chains. For every CDR3 protein sequence, its rows merge into one entry that carries the most common genes and DNA. Clone size and V and J calls follow TCRdb, not the original study. The sample data list 580,000 or so distinct CDR3 sequences, and 35% to 45% of these were observed just once. The ten biggest clones cover over 3.5% of the sample.

In the germline V gene, CDR1 corresponds to SGHAT and CDR2 to FQNNGV. The CDR3 spans 17 residues, from the cysteine through the phenylalanine. The retained sequence is limited to the CDR3, 51 bases, with the frame set at the first base. Between the V and J ends, shortened by 6 bases and 3 bases respectively, the junction contains 20 bases. These data come from a study of Graves' ophthalmopathy and Graves' hyperthyroidism (dated 2018 in TCRdb). With respect to the entire study: Stable hyperthyroidism was defined as no progression to ophthalmopathy within 18 months of follow-up. To tell Graves' ophthalmopathy apart from Graves' hyperthyroidism, and to predict which patients would progress to ophthalmopathy, the study relied on TCR beta repertoire signatures. In total, 135 blood samples were TCR-sequenced: fewer than 50 ophthalmopathy, some 75 hyperthyroidism and some 17 hyperthyroidism-to-ophthalmopathy patients. A discovery set of 100 patients (around 40 ophthalmopathy, 57 stable hyperthyroidism) was enrolled to explore V-J signatures distinguishing ophthalmopathy from hyperthyroidism. An independent validation cohort was composed of approximately 18 hyperthyroidism patients and around 16 patients who later progressed from hyperthyroidism to ophthalmopathy. In six hyperthyroidism patients, the T-cell repertoire of thyroid tissue was compared with the T-cell repertoire of blood. Following sampling, methimazole starting at 30 mg daily was administered to hyperthyroidism patients, and high-dose intravenous methylprednisolone was administered to ophthalmopathy patients. General findings and caveats noted by the study authors: In validation, the model predicted ophthalmopathy progression with about 64% sensitivity and roughly 78% specificity; some 13 predicted patients were CT-confirmed with GO in a median of around 6 months. Most expanded thyroid clonotypes with a frequency above 0.001 also appeared in blood, which suggests that blood repertoires may reflect the immune response in the thyroid. Ophthalmopathy was separated from stable hyperthyroidism by the 13-signature model with just under 90% sensitivity and roughly 82% specificity in cross-validation and with 80%/75% in the test set. No statistical method was used to set the sample size in advance, and the investigators knew which group each participant was assigned to.

Patients with hyperthyroidism were aged 18 to 65 years, had been newly diagnosed, and had a disease duration of less than 2 months. Patients with other autoimmune diseases, uncontrolled infections, pregnancy or lactation were excluded. Clinical symptoms, serum thyroxine, TRAb, thyroid ultrasound and orbital computed tomography were used for diagnosis. Total RNA was extracted using Trizol reagent, and RNA quality was checked on an Agilent 2100 Bioanalyzer. In this chain, TRBV11-2 is recombined with TRBJ1-4, with no reliable assignment of the D segment. The sample taken for sequencing was peripheral blood or thyroid tissue (not recorded which). This receptor was taken from an adult man with Graves' hyperthyroidism. The sequence in DNA is TGTGCCAGCAGGGGGAAGATCACGGACGCCTCTAATGAAAAACTGTTTTTT. This sequence encodes CASRGKITDASNEKLFF.